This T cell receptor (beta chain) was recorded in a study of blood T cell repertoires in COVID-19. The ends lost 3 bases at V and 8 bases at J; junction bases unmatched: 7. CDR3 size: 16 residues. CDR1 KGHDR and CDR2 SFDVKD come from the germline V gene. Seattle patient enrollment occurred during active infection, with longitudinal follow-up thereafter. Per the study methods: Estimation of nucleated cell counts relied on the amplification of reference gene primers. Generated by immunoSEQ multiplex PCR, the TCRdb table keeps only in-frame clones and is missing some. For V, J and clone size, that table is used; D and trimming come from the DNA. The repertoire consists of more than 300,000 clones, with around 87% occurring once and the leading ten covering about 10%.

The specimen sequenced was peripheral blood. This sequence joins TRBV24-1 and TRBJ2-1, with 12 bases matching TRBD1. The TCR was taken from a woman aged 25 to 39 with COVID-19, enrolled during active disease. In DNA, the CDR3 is TGTGCCACCAGTGATCGGGGACAGGGGGCATTCGATGAGCAGTTCTTC. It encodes CATSDRGQGAFDEQFF.